The clone carrying this T cell receptor beta chain was counted once. Its antigen is undetermined. CDR3 length equals 16 residues. V lost 4 bases to trimming and J lost 7 bases, with 19 bases between them. CDR1 is MNHEY and CDR2 is SMNVEV in the germline V gene (reference sequence). These data are taken from a study of T cell responses to AZD1222 COVID-19 vaccine. The protocol was immunoSEQ multiplex PCR, while the TCRdb copy is restricted to in-frame clones and leaves out a portion. The repertoire holds around 60,000 clones, with around 85% as singletons. The study's findings and limits: Once two AZD1222 doses were given, Spike-specific TCR breadth and depth went up. The span of vaccine-associated CD4 TCRs extended across spike, with dominance at 160-218 and 743-854.

The origin of this receptor is an adult who received the AZD1222 COVID-19 vaccine. Source: peripheral blood, taken 28 days after the second AZD1222 dose. The rearrangement uses TRBV27 and TRBJ1-4; D remains unclear. CDR3 region: CASSSPHQDGGEKLFF. CDR3 coding DNA: TGTGCCAGCAGTTCCCCCCATCAGGACGGAGGTGAAAAACTGTTTTTT.